This T cell receptor (beta chain) was sequenced during a study of blood T cell repertoires in COVID-19. Study information: Acute and convalescent COVID-19 specimens originated in the United States, Italy and Spain. PBMCs, B-cell-depleted T cells, or T cells were the source of the cDNA or gDNA that made up the material.

V shed 1 base and J 0 bases; nucleotides not matched to a gene: 5. This CDR3 has 17 residues. In germline, CDR1 is KGHSH, CDR2 LQKENI. As processed by the authors: Quantification of nucleated cells was approximated via reference gene primer amplification. Measured with immunoSEQ multiplex PCR; TCRdb has only the in-frame clones, and not every one. Clone size and V and J calls were adopted from that table, with D and trimming inferred from the DNA. Here the sample spans around 120,000 clones, about nine tenths being singletons. The origin of this receptor is a human donor in a cohort sampled during active COVID-19. This sequence joins TRBV18 and TRBJ1-1, with 10 positions matching TRBD1. Sequenced material: peripheral blood. CDR3 coding DNA: TGTGCCAGCTCACCACGACAGGGGGCGACTATGAACACTGAAGCTTTCTTT. Translation gives CASSPRQGATMNTEAFF.